The 24 T cell receptor beta chains reported below all come from one sample, sequenced in a study of blood T cell repertoires in COVID-19. Generated by immunoSEQ multiplex PCR, the TCRdb table keeps only in-frame clones and is missing some. This table holds about 350,000 clones, more than 75% found once. Sequencing was done on a sample of PBMCs or T cells enriched from blood (not recorded which). Every receptor here comes from a woman under 40 who had recovered from COVID-19.

The rearrangement uses TRBV5-1 and TRBJ1-1, with 11 bases lining up with TRBD1. The CDR3 spans 17 residues. Germline CDR1 and CDR2: SGHRS and YFSETQ. V gave up 4 bases and J gave up 3 bases; unmatched junction bases: 11. Here the CDR3 reads CASSLYGTGGLYTEAFF. The CDR3 DNA reads TGCGCCAGCAGCCTATACGGGACAGGGGGTTTGTACACTGAAGCTTTCTTT.

This chain joins TRBV11-2 and TRBJ2-7, with 8 bases fitting TRBD1. Germline assignment: CDR1 SGHAT and CDR2 FQNNGV. CDR3 length equals 13 residues. V gave up 2 bases and J gave up 3 bases; unmatched junction bases: 0. The CDR3 protein is CASSLTGGYEQYF. The CDR3 DNA is TGTGCCAGCAGCTTAACAGGGGGCTACGAGCAGTACTTC.

The genes are TRBV7-9 and TRBJ1-3; 9 nucleotides agree with TRBD1. The germline V gene encodes CDR1 SEHNR and CDR2 FQNEAQ (reference sequence). The CDR3 covers 16 residues. Trimming removed 4 bases from V and 0 bases from J; junction bases left unmatched: 4. The CDR3 bases are TGTGCCAGCAGCTGGCGACAGGGGGTCTCTGGAAACACCATATATTTT. Amino acids: CASSWRQGVSGNTIYF. The variable domain in full, completed from reference TRBV7-9 and TRBJ1-3, reads DTGVSQNPRHKITKRGQNVTFRCDPISEHNRLYWYRQTLGQGPEFLTYFQNEAQLEKSRLLSDRFSAERPKGSFSTLEIQRTEQGDSAMYLCASSWRQGVSGNTIYFGEGSWLTVV.

The table lists this clone with a count of one. V usage is TRBV25-1 and J usage is TRBJ2-3; the D is unclear. The CDR3 is 13 amino acids. Deletions cut 3 bases from V and 6 bases from J, with 10 bases between. The germline gives CDR1 MGHDK, CDR2 SYGVNS. The CDR3 region has the DNA TGTGCCAGCAGTGATCCGGGTCCCGATACGCAGTATTTT. Protein sequence: CASSDPGPDTQYF.

The rearrangement joins TRBV2 to TRBJ2-3; 8 nucleotides line up with TRBD2. Germline V gene data show CDR1 as SNHLY and CDR2 as FYNNEI. J gave up 7 bases and V 8 bases, and 17 bases lay outside the gene matches. This CDR3 has 16 residues. This CDR3 reads CASVISGTRGANTQYF. CDR3 in DNA: TGTGCCAGCGTTATCTCCGGGACTAGGGGGGCAAATACGCAGTATTTT.

The rearrangement joins TRBV2 to TRBJ2-1, with 8 bases matching TRBD2. The V gene end was trimmed by 7 bases and the J gene end by 8 bases; junction bases not matched to a gene: 16. CDR1 and CDR2 (germline): SNHLY, FYNNEI. This CDR3 region has 16 residues. The CDR3 loop reads CASTPRIGGGRYEQFF. CDR3 bases: TGTGCCAGCACCCCCCGGATCGGGGGGGGCCGGTATGAGCAGTTCTTC.

The chain employs TRBV6-5 and TRBJ1-1; 9 positions match TRBD1. CDR3 length: 13 amino acids. Losses at the gene ends were 2 bases for V and 5 bases for J; bases not matched to a gene: 0. Germline CDR1 and CDR2: MNHEY and SVGAGI. The CDR3 protein is CASSYGQGTEAFF. CDR3 bases: TGTGCCAGCAGTTACGGACAGGGGACTGAAGCTTTCTTT.

V is TRBV2 and J is TRBJ2-7; 10 bases agree with TRBD1. Trimming took 6 bases from V and 1 from J; bases not matched to a gene: 6. Germline values: CDR1 SNHLY, CDR2 FYNNEI. CDR3 size: 15 residues. The CDR3 DNA reads TGTGCCAGCAGAGGACGGACAGGGGGGTCCTACGAGCAGTACTTC. It translates to CASRGRTGGSYEQYF.

The CDR3 DNA reads as TGTGCCAGCAGCCAAGAGCCACACAGGGGGGGATATAATTCACCCCTCCACTTT. Translated, it gives CASSQEPHRGGYNSPLHF. The V gene is TRBV3-1 (or the pseudogene TRBV3-2), the J gene TRBJ1-6, with TRBD1 matching 8 bases. The V gene end was trimmed by 0 bases and the J gene end by 4 bases; junction bases not matched to a gene: 8. The CDR3 runs to 18 residues. CDR1 LGHDT and CDR2 YNNKEL come from the germline V gene (reference sequence).

The genes are TRBV4-1 and TRBJ2-5, with D perhaps matching TRBD2 (5 bases). The CDR3 length is 14 residues. The germline CDR1 and CDR2 sequences are MGHRA and YSYEKL. V was clipped by 3 bases and J by 2 bases, with 10 bases between them. This CDR3 reads CASSQPTRQETQYF. CDR3 DNA: TGCGCCAGCAGCCAGCCCACTAGACAAGAGACCCAGTACTTC.

The V call is TRBV27, the J call TRBJ2-7; D unresolved. CDR1 and CDR2 (germline): MNHEY, SMNVEV (reference sequence). This CDR3 has 13 residues. Deletions cut 5 bases from V and 2 bases from J, with 10 bases between. CDR3 protein: CASSPSPPYEQYF. The CDR3 DNA reads as TGTGCCAGCAGTCCCTCCCCCCCCTACGAGCAGTACTTC.

This clone has a single count. The chain links TRBV7-2 to TRBJ2-7; tentatively, D is TRBD2 (6 bases). The CDR3 extends over 14 amino acids. Trimming shortened V by 5 bases and J by 2 bases, and 13 bases separated the two germline ends. Germline V gene lookup returns CDR1 SGHTA and CDR2 FQGNSA. CDR3 nucleotide sequence: TGTGCCAGCAGCCCCCGACTAGTCACCTACGAGCAGTACTTC. Its translation is CASSPRLVTYEQYF.

The chain combines TRBV11-2 with TRBJ2-6; possible D gene TRBD2, 6 bases. Between the trimmed V and J ends, which lost 5 bases and 2 bases, there was a span of 13 bases. This CDR3 is 16 amino acids long. Germline V gene sequence: CDR1 SGHAT, CDR2 FQNNGV. The CDR3 region is CASSRGTMAGANVLTF. CDR3 DNA sequence: TGTGCCAGCAGCCGCGGGACGATGGCTGGGGCCAACGTCCTGACTTTC. The full variable domain, rest sourced from reference TRBV11-2 and TRBJ2-6, is EAGVAQSPRYKIIEKRQSVAFWCNPISGHATLYWYQQILGQGPKLLIQFQNNGVVDDSQLPKDRFSAERLKGVDSTLKIQPAKLEDSAVYLCASSRGTMAGANVLTFGAGSRLTVL.

The chain has TRBV2 and TRBJ1-4; D not resolved. CDR3 size: 13 residues. Germline CDR1 reads SNHLY; CDR2 reads FYNNEI. V lost 8 bases and J lost 8, with 15 bases in between. The CDR3 DNA reads as TGTGCCAGCCAAGAGGGCTTTGGGGAAAAACTGTTTTTT. Residues: CASQEGFGEKLFF.

The chain has TRBV30 and TRBJ1-6; a possible D gene is TRBD1 (5 bases). Trimming stripped 5 bases from V and 11 bases from J, with 16 bases between. This CDR3 is built from 13 residues. CDR1 and CDR2 (germline): GTSNPN, SVGIG (reference sequence). CDR3 protein: CAWVPGGFAPLHF. The CDR3 nucleotides are TGTGCCTGGGTCCCTGGGGGGTTTGCACCCCTCCACTTT.

V and J are TRBV6-6 and TRBJ1-2; D is undetermined. The CDR3 runs to 14 residues. Trimming removed 1 base at V and 6 bases at J, with 12 bases between. Germline assignment: CDR1 MNHNY and CDR2 SVGAGI (reference sequence). Here the CDR3 reads CASSYLGGEDGYTF. The DNA of the CDR3 is TGTGCCAGCAGTTACTTAGGCGGGGAAGATGGCTACACCTTC.

The chain combines TRBV27 with TRBJ2-7; a possible D gene is TRBD1 (6 bases). The CDR3 sequence is 15 residues long. CDR1 and CDR2 (germline): MNHEY, SMNVEV (reference sequence). The V and J ends lost 5 bases and 1 base respectively, with 15 bases between them. Here the CDR3 DNA reads TGTGCCAGCAGTCCCCACCGACAGGCTTCCTACGAGCAGTACTTC. This translates into CASSPHRQASYEQYF.

This chain uses TRBV7-9 with TRBJ1-6, with TRBD1 matching 9 bases. CDR3 length: 15 residues. Germline-derived CDR1 and CDR2 are SEHNR and FQNEAQ (reference sequence). Trimming at V came to 1 base and at J to 10 bases, leaving 5 bases not matched to a gene. CDR3 amino acids: CASSLGGTGKSPLHF. The CDR3 DNA follows: TGTGCCAGCAGCTTAGGAGGGACAGGGAAATCACCCCTCCACTTT.

In this sample, this clone turned up many times. This rearrangement joins TRBV13 to TRBJ2-1; 16 positions agree with TRBD2. The junction had 8 bases not matched to a gene; V was cut back by 5 bases and J by 7 bases. The germline gives CDR1 PRHDT, CDR2 FYEKMQ (reference sequence). The CDR3 contains 17 residues. The CDR3 sequence is CASSNRGLAGGPNEQFF. For the CDR3, the DNA is TGTGCCAGCAGCAATAGGGGACTAGCGGGGGGGCCTAATGAGCAGTTCTTC.

This chain links TRBV19 with TRBJ2-7, with a possible D match to TRBD2 (8 bases). CDR1 is LNHDA and CDR2 is SQIVND in the germline V gene (reference sequence). This CDR3 is built from 15 residues. Trimming shortened V by 6 bases and J by 0 bases, and 15 bases separated the two germline ends. The CDR3 DNA reads as TGTGCCAGTAGCCAGGGGGGGACTAGCTCCTACGAGCAGTACTTC. As protein: CASSQGGTSSYEQYF.

The V gene is TRBV19, the J gene TRBJ1-5, with a weak D call TRBD1 (5 bases). CDR1 and CDR2 (germline): LNHDA, SQIVND (reference sequence). V lost 2 bases and J lost 5, with 10 bases in between. This CDR3 contains 14 residues. The CDR3 DNA follows: TGTGCCAGTAGTATACTCAGGGTTTATCAGCCCCAGCATTTT. Its translation is CASSILRVYQPQHF.

The chain joins TRBV6-5 to TRBJ1-2, with 8 bases identical to TRBD1. Germline CDR1 MNHEY, CDR2 SVGAGI. This CDR3 has 16 amino acids. J gave up 3 bases and V 4 bases, and 10 bases lay outside the gene matches. CDR3 coding DNA: TGTGCCAGCAGTTTAAGGCAGGGGGCCTCTTACTATGGCTACACCTTC. Translated, it gives CASSLRQGASYYGYTF.

J is TRBJ1-1 and V is TRBV15; a weak D match, TRBD1 (5 bases). Deletions cut 1 base from V and 8 bases from J, with 11 bases between. Germline V gene data show CDR1 as LNHNV and CDR2 as YYDKDF (reference sequence). This CDR3 region has 13 residues. The CDR3 DNA follows: TGTGCCACCAGCAGAGCGCGGGACCGAGAAGCTTTCTTT. Amino acid sequence: CATSRARDREAFF.

This rearrangement joins TRBV6-5 to TRBJ2-7, with 10 bases that match TRBD2. From germline, CDR1 is MNHEY and CDR2 SVGAGI. CDR3 length equals 15 residues. J gave up 5 bases and V 4 bases, and 8 bases lay outside the gene matches. CDR3 sequence: CASSSELAGWNEQYF. In nucleotides, the CDR3 is TGTGCCAGCAGTTCCGAACTAGCGGGGTGGAACGAGCAGTACTTC.